What follows are 9 T cell receptor beta chains derived from one specimen sequenced in a study of blood T cells in healthy people across ages. A sample-barcoded 5' primer and a J-beta primer mix were used in a second PCR of roughly 7 to 11 cycles. TCRdb processed the 5' RACE reads anew with MiXCR; each CDR3 protein has one entry. The sample includes 800,000 to 900,000 distinct CDR3 sequences, around 62% of them seen just once. The sample comprised blood. Receptor source: a man younger than 45 in good health.

The chain joins TRBV11-1 to TRBJ2-3, with 8 positions matching TRBD2. The CDR3 sequence is 13 residues long. V was pared by 11 bases and J by 2 bases, with 6 bases of the junction left unmatched. CDR1 and CDR2 (germline): SGHAT, FQDESV (reference sequence). The DNA of the CDR3 is TGTGCCGTCAGCGGGGGACTCACAGATACGCAGTATTTT. Protein: CAVSGGLTDTQYF.

The chain couples TRBV18 to TRBJ1-2; D gene uncertain. Germline V gene lookup returns CDR1 KGHSH and CDR2 LQKENI. This CDR3 spans 14 amino acids. The V end was cut by 0 bases, the J end by 4 bases, with 9 bases between. The CDR3 bases are TGTGCCAGCTCACCACCCGGGGTCCCCTATGGCTACACCTTC. This encodes CASSPPGVPYGYTF.

V gene TRBV4-3 combines with J gene TRBJ2-1, with 10 bases lining up with TRBD2. Germline V lookup: CDR1 LGHNA, CDR2 YSLEER. Losses at the gene ends were 0 bases for V and 10 bases for J; bases not matched to a gene: 15. The CDR3 has 18 amino acids. In DNA, the CDR3 is TGCGCCAGCAGCCAAGAAAGGGGTAGCGGGGGGAGAAGCTACGAGCAGTTCTTC. Protein: CASSQERGSGGRSYEQFF.

This rearrangement joins TRBV20-1 to TRBJ2-1, with D perhaps matching TRBD1 (6 bases). Germline assignment: CDR1 DFQATT and CDR2 SNEGSKA (reference sequence). Deletions cut 3 bases from V and 10 bases from J, with 19 bases between. This CDR3 has 14 residues. DNA of the CDR3: TGCAGTGCTAGGATAAGGCAGGGGTATATGGAGCAGTTCTTC. Its protein product is CSARIRQGYMEQFF.

This clonotype was counted a single time. The chain is built from TRBV6-5 and TRBJ2-3; the match to TRBD2 covers 9 bases. The trim removed 1 base at V and 1 base at J, leaving 12 bases unmatched. Looked up from germline, CDR1 is MNHEY and CDR2 is SVGAGI. CDR3 length equals 19 residues. CDR3 DNA: TGTGCCAGCAGTTACTTGCGCGGGGGGGCCTTAATAGGCACAGATACGCAGTATTTT. It encodes CASSYLRGGALIGTDTQYF.

The table lists this clonotype with a few counts. This chain uses TRBV7-2 with TRBJ2-7; D may be TRBD1 (5 bases). CDR1 SGHTA and CDR2 FQGNSA come from the germline V gene. V gave up 2 bases and J gave up 6 bases, with 14 bases separating them. This CDR3 has 14 amino acids. For the CDR3, the DNA is TGTGCCAGCAGCTTACAACAGGCTAGTGTCGAGCAGTACTTC. This encodes CASSLQQASVEQYF.

The gene calls are TRBV20-1 and TRBJ2-3; TRBD1 is a possible D gene (8 bases). Germline V lookup: CDR1 DFQATT, CDR2 SNEGSKA (reference sequence). This CDR3 contains 14 residues. Trimming took 1 base from V and 5 from J, leaving 13 bases between them. The CDR3 here is CSARGTGRGDTQYF. The DNA of the CDR3 is TGCAGTGCTAGAGGGACAGGGAGGGGAGATACGCAGTATTTT.

This chain uses TRBV12-3 or TRBV12-4 with TRBJ2-7, with TRBD1 matching over 7 bases. V lost 3 bases and J lost 2; bases outside the gene matches: 7. The CDR3 loop spans 15 amino acids. The CDR3 sequence: CASSFEDRPAYEQYF. In nucleotides, the CDR3 is TGTGCCAGCAGTTTTGAGGACAGGCCGGCCTACGAGCAGTACTTC.

A single count supports this clonotype. The gene calls are TRBV11-2 and TRBJ2-7, with TRBD1 as a possible D gene (5 bases). The CDR3 extends over 13 amino acids. CDR1 is SGHAT and CDR2 is FQNNGV in the germline V gene. V lost 1 base, J lost 6 bases, and 10 bases lay in between. The CDR3 sequence: CASSLAGRVEQYF. The DNA for the CDR3 is TGTGCCAGCAGCTTAGCGGGCAGGGTCGAGCAGTACTTC. The full variable domain, in which reference TRBV11-2 and TRBJ2-7 provide the parts outside the CDR3, is EAGVAQSPRYKIIEKRQSVAFWCNPISGHATLYWYQQILGQGPKLLIQFQNNGVVDDSQLPKDRFSAERLKGVDSTLKIQPAKLEDSAVYLCASSLAGRVEQYFGPGTRLTVT.